This is a list of T cell receptor beta chains from one sample in a study of blood T cell repertoires in COVID-19. Here immunoSEQ multiplex PCR was the method, and the copy in TCRdb shows in-frame clones only, minus some. This table has roughly 260,000 clones, around 90% appearing once. Input material: peripheral blood. Receptor source: a woman aged 40-49 years with acute or convalescent COVID-19. The CDR3 runs from the conserved cysteine through the conserved F or W. D genes are given only for firm matches. Clone size is shown for a subset of rows, as once, few, many or a class of expanded clone.

V gene	clone size	D gene	J gene	CDR3 DNA	CDR3 protein
TRBV6-5	-	-	TRBJ1-2	TGTGCCACGAACCGCGCCCTCGGTGGCTATGGCTACACCTTC	CATNRALGGYGYTF
TRBV12-5	-	-	TRBJ1-2	TGTGCTAGTGGTTTGTTATTAGGACAGAACTATGGCTACACCTTC	CASGLLLGQNYGYTF
TRBV4-1	-	-	TRBJ2-2	TGCGCCAGCAGCCAAGAGGCAGGGACATACACCGGGGAGCTGTTTTTT	CASSQEAGTYTGELFF
TRBV5-4	-	-	TRBJ2-6	TGTGCCAGCACCCGGCAGGGGCCCACTGGGGCCAACGTCCTGACTTTC	CASTRQGPTGANVLTF
TRBV30	-	-	TRBJ1-5	TGTGCCTGGAGTACGACGGGGGGACCTCAGCCCCAGCATTTT	CAWSTTGGPQPQHF
TRBV25-1	-	TRBD1	TRBJ1-2	TGTGCCAGCAGGAGATGGACAGGGGGTGGCTACACCTTC	CASRRWTGGGYTF
TRBV9	-	-	TRBJ1-1	TGTGCCAGCAGCGTAGGCGCCCGAGACACTGAAGCTTTCTTT	CASSVGARDTEAFF
TRBV6-5	-	-	TRBJ1-1	TGTGCCAGCTCCAAACAGGGAATTGAAGCTTTCTTT	CASSKQGIEAFF
TRBV3-1/TRBV3-2	-	-	TRBJ1-2	TGTGCCAGCAGCCAAACTACTTGGGGCTACACCTTC	CASSQTTWGYTF
TRBV19	-	TRBD1	TRBJ1-1	TGTGCCAGCAGATGGGACAGGGGTGACACTGAAGCTTTCTTT	CASRWDRGDTEAFF
TRBV19	-	TRBD2	TRBJ2-5	TGTGCCAGTAGTAGGGCTGTGAGCGGGGGAGAAGAGACCCAGTACTTC	CASSRAVSGGEETQYF
TRBV4-1	-	-	TRBJ2-6	TGCGCCAGCAGCCATAACACAGGGCTCTCTGGGGCCAACGTCCTGACTTTC	CASSHNTGLSGANVLTF
TRBV5-1	-	TRBD2	TRBJ2-3	TGCGCCAGCAGCCCTAGCGGGGGGGCAGATACGCAGTATTTT	CASSPSGGADTQYF
TRBV5-8	-	-	TRBJ1-5	TGTGCCAGCAGGCCCGGGACAAGGGCCCCACAGCCCCAGCATTTT	CASRPGTRAPQPQHF
TRBV29-1	-	-	TRBJ1-2	TGCAGCGTTCTGGGGGGTAATGGCTACACCTTC	CSVLGGNGYTF
TRBV19	-	TRBD1	TRBJ1-2	TGTGCCAGTAGTGTCCGGGACAGGGGGAACCCTAACTATGGCTACACCTTC	CASSVRDRGNPNYGYTF
TRBV9	-	TRBD2	TRBJ2-6	TGTGCCAGCGGGAGGGGTTCAGGGGCCAACGTCCTGACTTTC	CASGRGSGANVLTF
TRBV7-2	-	TRBD2	TRBJ2-1	TGTGCCAGCAGCCCTCCTGGACTAGCGGGGGGCCCTTACAATGAGCAGTTCTTC	CASSPPGLAGGPYNEQFF
TRBV12-5	few	TRBD1	TRBJ1-2	TGTGCTAGTGGTTTCCCCTCCCGGGCAGCTGTTGGGACAGGAAGGGGCTATGGCTACACCTTC	CASGFPSRAAVGTGRGYGYTF
TRBV7-8	-	TRBD1	TRBJ1-6	TGTGCCAGCAGCTCAACCCTCCCGGGACAGGGAAATTCACCCCTCCACTTT	CASSSTLPGQGNSPLHF
TRBV2	-	TRBD2	TRBJ2-6	TGTGCCAGCAGGCCTGGACTAGCGGGGGGCCATACTGGGGCCAACGTCCTGACTTTC	CASRPGLAGGHTGANVLTF
TRBV6-5	-	TRBD1	TRBJ1-2	TGTGCCAGCAGTTACGGGACAGGGACGAGGGGCTACACCTTC	CASSYGTGTRGYTF
TRBV5-4	-	-	TRBJ2-3	TGTGCCAGCAGCCGGGATGATAATCGAGGTACGCAGTATTTT	CASSRDDNRGTQYF
TRBV4-2	once	-	TRBJ1-4	TGTGCCAGCAGCCAAGTATTAAAATGGCCCAATGAAAAACTGTTTTTT	CASSQVLKWPNEKLFF
TRBV5-1	-	TRBD2	TRBJ2-1	TGCGCCAGCGCGAGCGGGGGGGCGGGGAACAATGAGCAGTTCTTC	CASASGGAGNNEQFF
TRBV11-2	-	TRBD2	TRBJ2-6	TGTGCCAGCAGCTTCCGGGGGGCTGGGGCCAACGTCCTGACTTTC	CASSFRGAGANVLTF
TRBV6-5	-	TRBD1	TRBJ1-2	TGTGCCAGCAGTTACGGACAGGGGGTTTGGTATGGCTACACCTTC	CASSYGQGVWYGYTF
TRBV4-2	-	TRBD2	TRBJ2-2	TGTGCCAGCAGCCAAGAACTAGCGGGGGGGCCGATCGGGGAGCTGTTTTTT	CASSQELAGGPIGELFF
TRBV13	-	TRBD1	TRBJ1-5	TGTGCCAGCAGCTTAGCAGGGGGCAGACAGCCCCAGCATTTT	CASSLAGGRQPQHF
TRBV15	-	-	TRBJ2-3	TGTGCCACCAGCGAAGACAGTGTTACAGATACGCAGTATTTT	CATSEDSVTDTQYF
TRBV6-5	-	TRBD2	TRBJ2-5	TGTGCCAGCAGTTACTCTTCGGGGGGGTACCAAGAGACCCAGTACTTC	CASSYSSGGYQETQYF
TRBV25-1	-	-	TRBJ1-2	TGTGCCAGCAGGACCGGGTCAAACTATGGCTACACCTTC	CASRTGSNYGYTF
TRBV4-1	-	TRBD2	TRBJ2-5	TGCGCCAGCAGGCGGACTAGCGGGGGGTTTAGAGAGACCCAGTACTTC	CASRRTSGGFRETQYF
TRBV6-2/TRBV6-3	-	TRBD2	TRBJ2-1	TGTGCCAGCAGTTACCCCCGGGCTAGCGGGAGCTACAATGAGCAGTTCTTC	CASSYPRASGSYNEQFF
TRBV15	-	-	TRBJ1-1	TGTGCCACCAAGAGGAACGTTGAAGCTTTCTTT	CATKRNVEAFF
TRBV2	-	TRBD2	TRBJ2-5	TGTGCCAGCAGTGGCGGGGCGGGGGGGCGTAATCGAGAGACCCAGTACTTC	CASSGGAGGRNRETQYF
TRBV9	-	TRBD2	TRBJ2-6	TGTGCCAGCAACCCCGGGAGGGGCTCTGGGGCCAACGTCCTGACTTTC	CASNPGRGSGANVLTF
TRBV2	-	-	TRBJ2-1	TGTGCCAGCAGTGTTCAGAATGAGCAGTTCTTC	CASSVQNEQFF
TRBV5-1	once	TRBD1	TRBJ1-1	TGCGCCAGCAGGGGGACAGGGGGCATGAACACTGAAGCTTTCTTT	CASRGTGGMNTEAFF
TRBV4-2	-	-	TRBJ2-3	TGTGCCAGCAGCCAAGATCCAGCGGAAACCACAGATACGCAGTATTTT	CASSQDPAETTDTQYF